These T cell receptor beta chains were read from a single sample in a study of blood T cell repertoires in COVID-19. This table comes from immunoSEQ multiplex PCR, and its TCRdb copy is limited to in-frame clones, with some not included. Of 150,000 to 200,000 clones in the sample, 80% to 90% were seen once. What was sequenced was peripheral blood. The source is a woman aged 50 to 65 with acute or convalescent COVID-19. Each CDR3 is given with its conserved first and last residue. The D gene is left open where the match is weak.

length,J,D,V,CDR3
15,TRBJ2-6,.,TRBV19,CASSRQYFGANVLTF
14,TRBJ2-1,.,TRBV11-2,CASSPGGGSDEQFF
14,TRBJ1-1,.,TRBV10-2,CASSLWGENTEAFF
17,TRBJ2-2,TRBD1,TRBV19,CASSIGTAVGNTGELFF
14,TRBJ1-2,TRBD1,TRBV6-5,CASTPFGTEYGYTF
15,TRBJ2-2,TRBD2,TRBV7-9,CASSSLAGGAGELFF
15,TRBJ2-1,TRBD1,TRBV9,CASSPRQGANNEQFF
14,TRBJ1-1,TRBD1,TRBV2,CASSEQGGSTEAFF
13,TRBJ2-2,.,TRBV29-1,CSVGYVDTGELFF
15,TRBJ2-3,.,TRBV6-2/TRBV6-3,CASSYAGIVTDTQYF
15,TRBJ2-7,.,TRBV19,CASSIAGASSYEQYF
14,TRBJ2-1,.,TRBV10-1,CASSVGGPTNEQFF
15,TRBJ1-6,.,TRBV2,CASSLQGRDNSPLHF
15,TRBJ2-7,TRBD1,TRBV6-1,CASSDAGQGFYEQYF
15,TRBJ2-2,TRBD2,TRBV7-7,CASSPTSANTGELFF
14,TRBJ2-7,TRBD2,TRBV30,CAWASGRALYEQYF